This entry concerns a single T cell receptor beta chain. As processed by the authors: Amplifying reference gene primers gave estimates of nucleated cell counts. Produced via immunoSEQ multiplex PCR; TCRdb's table is partial and in-frame only. The V and J calls and clone size come from that table; D and trimming were worked out from the DNA. The sample has approximately 140,000 clones, about four fifths seen once. This specimen comes from a study of blood T cell repertoires in COVID-19. Study background: Acute and convalescent COVID-19 specimens originated in the United States, Italy and Spain.

Assignments of participants to cohorts depended upon their own reported clinical history. V lost 1 base, J lost 5 bases, and 5 bases stayed unmatched. Germline V CDR1 and CDR2: LNHDA, SQIVND (reference sequence). CDR3 length: 16 residues. This clonotype was sampled from a woman between 50 and 59 years old who had been exposed to COVID-19. The chain couples TRBV19 to TRBJ1-5, with TRBD1 identical over 10 bases. The sequencing sample was made of PBMCs or T cells enriched from blood (not recorded which). The DNA of the CDR3 is TGTGCCAGTAGTATAGGACAGGGGGCTATCCATCAGCCCCAGCATTTT. Translated: CASSIGQGAIHQPQHF.